This T cell receptor beta chain appears in the sequencing data of a study of molecular identifiers for immune sequencing clone quantification. The CDR3 sequence is 14 residues long. Trimming removed 8 bases at V and 4 bases at J, with 17 bases between. The germline V gene has CDR1 MNHEY and CDR2 SMNVEV (reference sequence). TCRdb re-called the PCR reads through MiXCR, storing one row per CDR3 protein. The repertoire holds 300,000 to 400,000 distinct CDR3 sequences, with 24% as singletons. Sorting was used to obtain naive CD8 T cells (CD8+CD4-CCR7+CD45RA+). The rearrangement uses TRBV27 and TRBJ1-1; D gene unclear. Material for sequencing was naive CD8+ T cells from blood, with Jurkat cell RNA spiked in. The sample's subset: FACS-sorted CD8+CD4-CCR7+CD45RA+ naive T cells. The origin of this receptor is a human donor in good health. Some libraries in this study had Jurkat cell RNA spiked in. CDR3 nucleotides: TGTGCCAGCGGGCCGACTTTCCTGGGCACTGAAGCTTTCTTT. As protein: CASGPTFLGTEAFF.